Listed below are T cell receptor beta chains from one sample, sequenced in a study of cytomegalovirus exposure and HLA in healthy donors. The method was immunoSEQ multiplex PCR; TCRdb's version includes in-frame clones alone and lacks a portion of them. The top ten clones hold 6.7% of a sample with some 150,000 clones, under 85% of them seen once. The specimen sequenced was PBMCs. The origin of the receptors is a woman aged 35 to 49 in good health and CMV-seropositive. Both conserved end residues are part of each CDR3. The D gene is left open where the match is weak. Rows may omit the clone size; those that give it use once, few, many or a size class.

V	size	D	J	CDR3	DNA
TRBV30	-	TRBD1	TRBJ1-1	CAWSQGAEAFF	TGTGCCTGGAGTCAGGGGGCCGAAGCTTTCTTT
TRBV7-9	few	-	TRBJ1-6	CASSGRGQINSPLHF	TGTGCCAGCAGCGGGAGAGGACAGATTAATTCACCCCTCCACTTT
TRBV5-5	-	TRBD2	TRBJ2-4	CASSLFGGLAKNIQYF	TGTGCCAGCAGCTTATTCGGGGGGTTAGCCAAAAACATTCAGTACTTC
TRBV2	-	-	TRBJ2-5	CASSERGISETQYF	TGTGCCAGCAGTGAACGGGGGATCAGCGAGACCCAGTACTTC
TRBV2	-	-	TRBJ1-4	CASRLAGEKLFF	TGTGCCAGCAGGCTGGCGGGGGAAAAACTGTTTTTT
TRBV9	few	TRBD2	TRBJ2-1	CASSEGLAGGLYNEQFF	TGTGCCAGCAGCGAGGGACTAGCGGGGGGTCTCTACAATGAGCAGTTCTTC
TRBV28	-	-	TRBJ1-1	CASRGAGTPFNTEAFF	TGTGCCAGCAGAGGGGCCGGGACACCTTTTAACACTGAAGCTTTCTTT
TRBV6-1	-	-	TRBJ2-5	CASSEWGGPVETQYF	TGTGCCAGCAGTGAATGGGGGGGGCCTGTGGAGACCCAGTACTTC
TRBV19	-	-	TRBJ2-2	CASSLILQISGELFF	TGTGCCAGTAGTTTAATACTGCAAATTTCCGGGGAGCTGTTTTTT
TRBV28	-	-	TRBJ2-6	CASSSPITGANVLTF	TGTGCCAGCAGTTCCCCTATAACTGGGGCCAACGTCCTGACTTTC
TRBV10-3	-	-	TRBJ2-1	CAISEGQSSYNEQFF	TGTGCCATCAGTGAAGGACAGTCCTCCTACAATGAGCAGTTCTTC
TRBV2	-	-	TRBJ1-3	CASSFTGNTIYF	TGTGCCAGCAGCTTTACTGGAAACACCATATATTTT
TRBV5-6	-	-	TRBJ1-1	CASSLLNREAFF	TGTGCCAGCAGCTTGCTAAACAGGGAAGCTTTCTTT
TRBV2	-	-	TRBJ1-2	CASSETRYGYTF	TGTGCCAGCAGCGAAACACGATATGGCTACACCTTC
TRBV9	-	-	TRBJ2-2	CASSVGQGGNTGELFF	TGTGCCAGCAGCGTCGGGCAGGGGGGGAACACCGGGGAGCTGTTTTTT
TRBV5-6	few	TRBD2	TRBJ2-1	CASRQIAGGIYNEQFF	TGTGCCAGCAGACAGATAGCGGGGGGCATCTACAATGAGCAGTTCTTC
TRBV18	-	-	TRBJ2-1	CASSPNLAGGNEQFF	TGTGCCAGCTCACCGAACCTAGCTGGTGGCAATGAGCAGTTCTTC
TRBV6-5	-	-	TRBJ1-1	CASSYRGNTEAFF	TGTGCCAGCAGTTACCGAGGGAACACTGAAGCTTTCTTT
TRBV4-2	few	TRBD2	TRBJ2-3	CASSQDGGRSSGGLPLSTDTQYF	TGTGCCAGCAGCCAAGATGGAGGACGGAGCAGCGGGGGGTTACCACTTAGCACAGATACGCAGTATTTT